The text below deals with one T cell receptor (beta chain). The same CDR3 is also encoded by other DNA sequences in this sample. Trimming removed 3 bases at V and 2 bases at J, with 13 bases between. The CDR3 totals 15 residues. The germline V gene encodes CDR1 MDHEN and CDR2 SYDVKM. Method: immunoSEQ multiplex PCR; TCRdb's copy keeps in-frame clones and lacks some. The repertoire holds about 110,000 clones, with approximately 90% as singletons. This specimen belongs to a study of blood T cell repertoires in COVID-19. Sequences were obtained from peripheral blood. The sequence was obtained from a woman aged 50 to 60 with acute or convalescent COVID-19. The chain joins TRBV28 to TRBJ2-5, with D tentatively TRBD1 (6 bases). The CDR3 is CASSFPGQIQETQYF. CDR3 in DNA: TGTGCCAGCAGTTTCCCTGGACAGATTCAAGAGACCCAGTACTTC.